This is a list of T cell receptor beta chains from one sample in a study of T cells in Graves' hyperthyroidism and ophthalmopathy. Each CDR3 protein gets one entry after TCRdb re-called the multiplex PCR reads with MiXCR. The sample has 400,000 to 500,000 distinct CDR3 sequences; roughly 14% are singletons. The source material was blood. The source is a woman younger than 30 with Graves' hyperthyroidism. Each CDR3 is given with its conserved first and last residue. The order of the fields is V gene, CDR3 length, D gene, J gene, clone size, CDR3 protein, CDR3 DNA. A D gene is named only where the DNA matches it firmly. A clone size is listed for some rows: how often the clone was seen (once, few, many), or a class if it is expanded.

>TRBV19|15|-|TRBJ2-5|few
CASSNDSTGQETQYF
TGTGCCAGTAGCAACGACAGCACGGGCCAAGAGACCCAGTACTTC
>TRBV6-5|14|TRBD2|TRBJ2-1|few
CASSSWTSGREQFF
TGTGCCAGCAGTTCCTGGACTAGCGGCAGGGAGCAGTTCTTC
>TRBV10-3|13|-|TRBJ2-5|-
CAISDSGGFGQYF
TGTGCCATCAGTGATTCAGGGGGGTTCGGCCAGTACTTC
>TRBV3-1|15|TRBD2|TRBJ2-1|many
CASMGREGRRNEQFF
TGTGCCAGCATGGGGCGGGAGGGCCGACGAAATGAGCAGTTCTTC
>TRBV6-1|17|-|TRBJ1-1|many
CASNYNRDPVNVAEAFF
TGTGCCAGCAACTACAACCGGGACCCTGTAAACGTTGCTGAAGCTTTCTTT
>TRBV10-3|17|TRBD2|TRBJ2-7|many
CAISGSGRAVPPYEQYF
TGTGCCATCAGTGGTAGCGGGAGGGCCGTCCCCCCCTACGAGCAGTACTTC
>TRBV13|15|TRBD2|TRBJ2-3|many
CASSLGTSGRDTQYF
TGTGCCAGCAGCTTAGGGACTAGCGGGAGAGATACGCAGTATTTT
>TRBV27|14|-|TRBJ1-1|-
CASSPVSENTEAFF
TGTGCCAGCAGTCCCGTTTCCGAGAACACTGAAGCTTTCTTT
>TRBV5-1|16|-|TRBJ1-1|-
CASSPGRHTSNTEAFF
TGCGCCAGCAGCCCGGGAAGACACACCTCGAACACTGAAGCTTTCTTT
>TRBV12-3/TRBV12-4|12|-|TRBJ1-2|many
CASSLASRGYTF
TGTGCCAGCAGTTTAGCGTCGAGAGGCTACACCTTC
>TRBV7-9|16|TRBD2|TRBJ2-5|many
CASSQGPGLTQETQYF
TGTGCCAGCAGCCAGGGTCCGGGACTAACTCAAGAGACCCAGTACTTC
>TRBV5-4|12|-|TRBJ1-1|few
CAYMEWNTEAFF
TGTGCCTACATGGAGTGGAACACTGAAGCTTTCTTT
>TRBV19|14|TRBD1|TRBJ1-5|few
CASRTDRVNQPQHF
TGTGCCAGTAGGACGGACAGGGTTAACCAGCCCCAGCATTTT
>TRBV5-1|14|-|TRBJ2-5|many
CASSFRGGDETQYF
TGCGCCAGCAGCTTCAGAGGGGGGGATGAGACCCAGTACTTC
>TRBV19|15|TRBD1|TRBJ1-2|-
CASSPQRQGFYGYTF
TGTGCCAGTAGCCCTCAGCGACAGGGGTTTTATGGCTACACCTTC
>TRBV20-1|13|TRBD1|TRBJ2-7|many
CSALTDRGYEQYF
TGCAGTGCACTTACAGACAGGGGCTACGAGCAGTACTTC